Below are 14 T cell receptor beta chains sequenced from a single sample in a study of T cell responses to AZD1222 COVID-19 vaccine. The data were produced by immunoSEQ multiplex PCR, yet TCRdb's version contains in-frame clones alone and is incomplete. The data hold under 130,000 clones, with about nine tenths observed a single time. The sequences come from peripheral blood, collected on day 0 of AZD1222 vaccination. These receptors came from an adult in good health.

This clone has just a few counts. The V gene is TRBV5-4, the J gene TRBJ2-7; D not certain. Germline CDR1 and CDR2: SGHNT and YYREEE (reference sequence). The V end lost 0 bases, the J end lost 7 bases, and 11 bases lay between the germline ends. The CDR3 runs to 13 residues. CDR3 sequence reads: CASSLATAPEQYF. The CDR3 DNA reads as TGTGCCAGCAGCTTGGCAACCGCGCCTGAGCAGTACTTC. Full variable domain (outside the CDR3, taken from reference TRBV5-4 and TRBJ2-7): ETGVTQSPTHLIKTRGQQVTLRCSSQSGHNTVSWYQQALGQGPQFIFQYYREEENGRGNFPPRFSGLQFPNYSSELNVNALELDDSALYLCASSLATAPEQYFGPGTRLTVT.

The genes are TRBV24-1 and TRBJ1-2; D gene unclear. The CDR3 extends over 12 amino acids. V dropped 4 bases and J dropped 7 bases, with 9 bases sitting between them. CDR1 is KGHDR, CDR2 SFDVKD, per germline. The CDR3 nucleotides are TGTGCCACCAGTGAGACTTGGGGTGGCTACACCTTC. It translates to CATSETWGGYTF.

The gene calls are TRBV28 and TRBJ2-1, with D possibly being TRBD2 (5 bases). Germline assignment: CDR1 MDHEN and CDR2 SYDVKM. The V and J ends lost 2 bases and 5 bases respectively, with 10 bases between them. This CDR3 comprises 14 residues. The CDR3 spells CASSLLTGNNEQFF. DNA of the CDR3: TGTGCCAGCAGTTTACTTACGGGAAACAATGAGCAGTTCTTC.

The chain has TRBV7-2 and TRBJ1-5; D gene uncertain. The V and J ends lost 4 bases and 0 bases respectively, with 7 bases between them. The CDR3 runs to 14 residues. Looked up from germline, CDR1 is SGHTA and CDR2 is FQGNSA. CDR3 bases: TGTGCCAGCAGCTCTATATATAGCAATCAGCCCCAGCATTTT. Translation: CASSSIYSNQPQHF.

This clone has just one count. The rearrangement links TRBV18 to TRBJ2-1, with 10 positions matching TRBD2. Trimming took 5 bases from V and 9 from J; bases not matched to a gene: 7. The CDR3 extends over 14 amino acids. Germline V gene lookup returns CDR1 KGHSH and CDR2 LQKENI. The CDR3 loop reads CASSDLAGVSEQFF. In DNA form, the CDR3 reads TGTGCCAGCTCAGACCTAGCGGGAGTGAGTGAGCAGTTCTTC. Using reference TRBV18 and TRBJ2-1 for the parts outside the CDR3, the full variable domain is NAGVMQNPRHLVRRRGQEARLRCSPMKGHSHVYWYRQLPEEGLKFMVYLQKENIIDESGMPKERFSAEFPKEGPSILRIQQVVRGDSAAYFCASSDLAGVSEQFFGPGTRLTVL.

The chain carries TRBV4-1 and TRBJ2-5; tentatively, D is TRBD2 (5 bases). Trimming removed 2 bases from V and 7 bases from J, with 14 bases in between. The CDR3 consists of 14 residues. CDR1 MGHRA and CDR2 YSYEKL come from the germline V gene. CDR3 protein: CASSQLRGGGTQYF. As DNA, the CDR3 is TGCGCCAGCAGCCAACTAAGAGGAGGAGGGACCCAGTACTTC.

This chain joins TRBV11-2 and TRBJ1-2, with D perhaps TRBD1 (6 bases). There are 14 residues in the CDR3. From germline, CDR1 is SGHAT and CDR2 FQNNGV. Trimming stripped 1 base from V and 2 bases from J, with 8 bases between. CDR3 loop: CASSLVQGNYGYTF. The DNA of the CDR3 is TGTGCCAGCAGCTTAGTGCAGGGGAACTATGGCTACACCTTC.

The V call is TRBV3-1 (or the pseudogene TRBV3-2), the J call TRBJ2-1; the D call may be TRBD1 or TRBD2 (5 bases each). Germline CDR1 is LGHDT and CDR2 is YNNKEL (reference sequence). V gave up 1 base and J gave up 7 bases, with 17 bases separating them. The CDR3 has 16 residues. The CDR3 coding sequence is TGTGCCAGCAGCCAAGGGATTGGGGACCCTCGGAATGAGCAGTTCTTC. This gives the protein CASSQGIGDPRNEQFF.

The CDR3 here is CASSFEVSEAFF. Written as DNA, the CDR3 is TGTGCCAGCAGTTTTGAGGTTTCGGAAGCTTTCTTT. V is TRBV28 and J is TRBJ1-1; no definite D call. V lost 3 bases and J 8 bases, leaving 10 bases between the germline ends. The CDR3 is made up of 12 amino acids. Germline V lookup: CDR1 MDHEN, CDR2 SYDVKM.

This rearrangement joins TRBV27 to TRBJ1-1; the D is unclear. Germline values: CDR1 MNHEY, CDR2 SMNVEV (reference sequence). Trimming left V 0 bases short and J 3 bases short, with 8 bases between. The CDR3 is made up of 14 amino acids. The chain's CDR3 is CASSLSEGYTEAFF. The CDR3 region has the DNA TGTGCCAGCAGTTTATCTGAGGGATACACTGAAGCTTTCTTT.

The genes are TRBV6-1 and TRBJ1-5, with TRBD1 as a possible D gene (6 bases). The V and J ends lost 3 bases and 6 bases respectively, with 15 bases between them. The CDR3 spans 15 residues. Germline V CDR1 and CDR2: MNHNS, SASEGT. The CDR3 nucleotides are TGTGCCAGCAGTGACCCCCGGGGGGCAGCTCAGCCCCAGCATTTT. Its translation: CASSDPRGAAQPQHF.

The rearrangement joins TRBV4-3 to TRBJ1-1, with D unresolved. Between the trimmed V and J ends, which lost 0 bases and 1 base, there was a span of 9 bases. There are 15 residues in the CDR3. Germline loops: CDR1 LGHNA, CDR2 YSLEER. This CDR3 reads CASSQEEQWNTEAFF. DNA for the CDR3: TGCGCCAGCAGCCAAGAGGAACAGTGGAACACTGAAGCTTTCTTT.

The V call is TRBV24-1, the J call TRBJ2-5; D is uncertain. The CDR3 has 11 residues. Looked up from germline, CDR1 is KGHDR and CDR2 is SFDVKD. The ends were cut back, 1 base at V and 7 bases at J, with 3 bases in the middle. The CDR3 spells CATSDLRTQYF. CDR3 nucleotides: TGTGCCACCAGTGATTTACGGACCCAGTACTTC.

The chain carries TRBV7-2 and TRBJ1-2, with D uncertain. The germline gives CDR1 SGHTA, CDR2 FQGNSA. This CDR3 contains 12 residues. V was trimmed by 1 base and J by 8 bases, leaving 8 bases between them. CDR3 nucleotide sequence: TGTGCCAGCAGCTTAGGCGGAGCGGGCTACACCTTC. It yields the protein CASSLGGAGYTF.